These T cell receptor beta chains were read from a single sample in a study of blood T cell repertoires in COVID-19. Libraries were prepared by immunoSEQ multiplex PCR; TCRdb keeps only in-frame clonotypes and omits some of them. This table holds approximately 140,000 clones, around 90% found once. Source material: peripheral blood. These TCRs come from a woman in her sixties or seventies with active or convalescent COVID-19. Both conserved end residues are part of each CDR3. A D gene is named only where the DNA matches it firmly. Clone size is shown for a subset of rows, as once, few, many or a class of expanded clone.

size,J,V,D,DNA,CDR3
-,TRBJ2-1,TRBV7-2,TRBD2,TGTGCCAGCAGCTGGGGGGGAGGCGATGAGCAGTTCTTC,CASSWGGGDEQFF
-,TRBJ2-1,TRBV7-9,TRBD1,TGTGCCAGCAGCTTAGACAGGGGGAAGTCCTACAATGAGCAGTTCTTC,CASSLDRGKSYNEQFF
-,TRBJ2-7,TRBV5-1,-,TGCGCCAGCAGCATGGACCCCGGGACAAAGGTCTACGAGCAGTACTTC,CASSMDPGTKVYEQYF
-,TRBJ1-3,TRBV6-5,-,TGTGCCAGCAGACCCGGGGGTTATGGAAACACCATATATTTT,CASRPGGYGNTIYF
-,TRBJ1-1,TRBV4-1,-,TGCGCCAGCAGCCACCAATGGCCGCAGGGGTTCACTGAAGCTTTCTTT,CASSHQWPQGFTEAFF
-,TRBJ2-7,TRBV4-1,TRBD2,TGCGCCAGCAGCCACCCCGGGACTAGATCCCACGAGCAGTACTTC,CASSHPGTRSHEQYF
-,TRBJ2-1,TRBV7-9,-,TGTGCCAGCAGCCCCGGCGGGGCGTACAATGAGCAGTTCTTC,CASSPGGAYNEQFF
once,TRBJ1-2,TRBV4-3,-,TGCGCCAGCAGCCAAGCCCCAGGACAGACTAACTATGGCTACACCTTC,CASSQAPGQTNYGYTF
-,TRBJ1-3,TRBV6-5,TRBD1,TGTGCCAGCAGTTACTCCGACAGGGAGAACACCATATATTTT,CASSYSDRENTIYF
-,TRBJ2-2,TRBV6-2/TRBV6-3,TRBD2,TGTGCCAGCAGTTTGCCTAGCGGGGACAGCGGGGAGCTGTTTTTT,CASSLPSGDSGELFF
-,TRBJ1-1,TRBV6-1,-,TGTGCCAGCAGTGATTTCTCCAGGAGGGTGGAAGCTTTCTTT,CASSDFSRRVEAFF